This T cell receptor (beta chain) was captured in a study of OX40 agonist ivuxolimab in advanced cancers. At the level of the study: Patients got intravenous ivuxolimab at 0.01 to 10 mg/kg every 2 weeks. Hepatocellular carcinoma, melanoma, renal cell or head and neck cancer occurred in dose-escalation patients.

Data came from immunoSEQ multiplex PCR; TCRdb stores just in-frame clones and leaves some out. Of roughly 80,000 clones listed, approximately 87% were seen once; the top ten hold approximately 0.85%. Blood got drawn at baseline, again on cycle 4 day 1, and then on cycle 7 day 1. Trimming cost V 3 bases and J 1 base, with 10 bases left between them. There are 14 residues in the CDR3. CDR1 is SGHRS and CDR2 is YFSETQ in the germline V gene. The chain employs TRBV5-1 and TRBJ2-5; perhaps TRBD1 as D (6 bases). Source: CD4+ or CD8+ T cells sorted from blood, taken in a trial of the OX40 agonist ivuxolimab. This clonotype was sampled from an adult with an advanced solid tumor such as melanoma, head and neck, liver or kidney cancer. CDR3 nucleotides: TGCGCCAGCAGCTGGGGGCAGGGCCAAGAGACCCAGTACTTC. Residues: CASSWGQGQETQYF.